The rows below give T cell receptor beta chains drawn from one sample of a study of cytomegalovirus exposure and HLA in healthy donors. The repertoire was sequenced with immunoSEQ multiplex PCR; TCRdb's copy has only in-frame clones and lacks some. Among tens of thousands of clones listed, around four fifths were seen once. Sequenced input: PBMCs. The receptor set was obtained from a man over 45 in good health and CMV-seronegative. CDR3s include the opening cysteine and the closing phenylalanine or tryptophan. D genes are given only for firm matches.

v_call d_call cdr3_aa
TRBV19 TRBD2 CASSIAGRSYNEQFF
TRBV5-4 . CASSWDMTGYTF
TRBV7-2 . CASSYRGRTGTDTQYF
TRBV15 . CATSRGGGGGHNEQFF
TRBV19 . CASKTGTGNTEAFF
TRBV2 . CASRTTRGETQYF
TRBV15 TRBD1 CATKLPGQAGNEQFF
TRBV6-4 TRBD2 CASSASGGTDTQYF
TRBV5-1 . CASSFAERTEAFF
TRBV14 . CASSQDRAYYGYTF
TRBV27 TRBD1 CASREQGAGNEQYF
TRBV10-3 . CAISDGAYEQFF
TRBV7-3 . CASSLSAGPNSPLHF
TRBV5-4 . CASSLVAGHNEKLFF
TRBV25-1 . CASSELEGADTQYF
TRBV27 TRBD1 CASSLSIHRGRRQETQYF
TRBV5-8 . CASSLGQKNQPQHF
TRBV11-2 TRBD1 CASSSPGTANGYTF
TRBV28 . CASSFSTPLTSTGELFF
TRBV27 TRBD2 CASSLSQGALAGGWNTGELFF
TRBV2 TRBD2 CASSESSGETQYF
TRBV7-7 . CASSLGGGPYNEQFF
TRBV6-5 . CASSYLGQLNTEAFF
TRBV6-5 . CASSYSFGLAKNIQYF
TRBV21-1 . CASSTHSLSRQGQAETQYF
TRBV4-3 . CASSQRGSAGELFF
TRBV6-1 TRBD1 CASSEEGDRGFYGYTF
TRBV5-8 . CASSPMGRTYNEQFF
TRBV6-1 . CASSGRDRITDTQYF
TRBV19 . CASSKQPSDWREQYF
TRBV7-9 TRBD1 CASSSTGTGGTEAFF
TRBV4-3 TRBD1 CASSQVAGGNNSPLHF
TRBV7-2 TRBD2 CASSLSGGTDTQYF
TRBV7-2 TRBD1 CASSLVGTAGYEQYF
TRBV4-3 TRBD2 CASSQDQVGRGGNYEQYF